What follows are 15 T cell receptor beta chains derived from one specimen sequenced in a study of type 1 and type 2 diabetes patients. Amplification started from genomic DNA. Multiplex PCR with 30 forward and 13 reverse primers amplified the TCR beta CDR3. TCRdb itself ran the multiplex PCR reads through MiXCR, one entry per CDR3 protein. This sample has some 250,000 distinct CDR3 sequences, with roughly 50% found just once. The source material was peripheral blood mononuclear cells (PBMCs). The receptors were sampled from a man aged 18 to 30 with type 2 diabetes.

The V gene is TRBV19, the J gene TRBJ1-5; 10 bases are shared with TRBD1. Looked up from germline, CDR1 is LNHDA and CDR2 is SQIVND (reference sequence). There are 14 residues in the CDR3. J was trimmed by 6 bases and V by 8 bases; bases with no gene match: 7. The CDR3 loop reads CASATGGGSQPQHF. The CDR3 DNA is TGTGCCAGTGCGACAGGGGGCGGGAGTCAGCCCCAGCATTTT.

The V and J genes are TRBV7-2 and TRBJ1-2; D not certain. The CDR3 runs 15 residues. V was shortened by 5 bases and J by 1 base, with 14 bases between the two germline ends. Germline V gene sequence: CDR1 SGHTA, CDR2 FQGNSA. CDR3 nucleotides: TGTGCCAGCAGCACTAGCCGGACGGATAACTATGGCTACACCTTC. This codes for CASSTSRTDNYGYTF. The whole variable domain, filled in from reference TRBV7-2 and TRBJ1-2, reads GAGVSQSPSNKVTEKGKDVELRCDPISGHTALYWYRQSLGQGLEFLIYFQGNSAPDKSGLPSDRFSAERTGGSVSTLTIQRTQQEDSAVYLCASSTSRTDNYGYTFGSGTRLTVV.

This clonotype was detected a few times. This rearrangement joins TRBV20-1 to TRBJ1-2, with D possibly being TRBD1 (5 bases). The V and J ends lost 5 bases and 4 bases respectively, with 20 bases between them. The CDR3 is made up of 15 amino acids. Germline assignment: CDR1 DFQATT and CDR2 SNEGSKA (reference sequence). DNA of the CDR3: TGCAGTGCTGCTGCTGAGGGGATTTCCGTCTATGGCTACACCTTC. Protein: CSAAAEGISVYGYTF.

About this clonotype: This may be a read error: a much more frequent sequence differs by one nucleotide. CDR3 nucleotide sequence: TGTGCCAGTAGTATAGATCTTGGGACCGTATCACCCCTCCACTTT. Its translation: CASSIDLGTVSPLHF. The J gene is TRBJ1-6, the V gene TRBV19; perhaps TRBD1 as D (5 bases). The CDR3 consists of 15 residues. Germline CDR1 and CDR2: LNHDA and SQIVND (reference sequence). Trimming took off 0 bases at V and 10 bases at J, with 13 bases between the two ends.

This clonotype appeared a few times. The rearrangement joins TRBV5-1 to TRBJ2-1; no definite D call. The CDR3 length is 16 residues. Trimming stripped 5 bases from V and 6 bases from J, with 21 bases between. In germline, CDR1 is SGHRS, CDR2 YFSETQ. The CDR3 DNA sequence: TGCGCCAGCAGTTCCTTAACCGGGCGCCCCTTCAATGAGCAGTTCTTC. Translation gives CASSSLTGRPFNEQFF. The full variable domain, in which reference TRBV5-1 and TRBJ2-1 provide the parts outside the CDR3, is KAGVTQTPRYLIKTRGQQVTLSCSPISGHRSVSWYQQTPGQGLQFLFEYFSETQRNKGNFPGRFSGRQFSNSRSEMNVSTLELGDSALYLCASSSLTGRPFNEQFFGPGTRLTVL.

Turning to this clonotype: The conserved closing phenylalanine or tryptophan is absent in this CDR3, likely reflecting a read error. This chain uses TRBV11-2 with TRBJ1-1; the D gene is possibly TRBD1 (5 bases). The CDR3 has 15 amino acids. Trimming took off 3 bases at V and 1 base at J, with 12 bases between the two ends. Germline V gene sequence: CDR1 SGHAT, CDR2 FQNNGV. CDR3 sequence (DNA): TGTGCCAGCAGCTTCTCTTCAGGGCAGAACACTGAAGCTTTCTGT. Amino acid sequence: CASSFSSGQNTEAFC.

The chain links TRBV4-1 to TRBJ1-4; D not certain. Germline loops: CDR1 MGHRA, CDR2 YSYEKL. The CDR3 runs to 15 residues. Trimming cost V 0 bases and J 7 bases, with 12 bases left between them. The CDR3 protein is CASSQDKAVIEKLFF. DNA for the CDR3: TGCGCCAGCAGCCAAGATAAGGCAGTAATTGAAAAACTGTTTTTT.

The chain recombines TRBV12-3 or TRBV12-4 with TRBJ2-2; 8 bases agree with TRBD1. The CDR3 extends over 14 amino acids. The V and J ends lost 5 bases and 5 bases, in that order; junction bases with no gene match: 4. CDR3 nucleotides: TGTGCCAGCAGTCGGACAGGGCTAACCGGGGAGCTGTTTTTT. Translated, it gives CASSRTGLTGELFF.

The chain combines TRBV20-1 with TRBJ1-5; possible D gene TRBD1, 5 bases. CDR1 is DFQATT, CDR2 SNEGSKA, per germline (reference sequence). The CDR3 sequence is 12 residues long. V gave up 1 base and J gave up 7 bases, with 8 bases separating them. The CDR3 nucleotides are TGCAGTGCTAGAGCTGGGGGACAGCCCCAGCATTTT. It yields the protein CSARAGGQPQHF.

This clonotype showed up just a few times. The V and J genes are TRBV20-1 and TRBJ2-7; TRBD2 matches at 9 bases. Trimming removed 5 bases from V and 5 bases from J; junction bases left unmatched: 16. The CDR3 contains 16 residues. CDR1 DFQATT and CDR2 SNEGSKA come from the germline V gene (reference sequence). CDR3 in amino acids: CSASYPLAGMTDEQYF. CDR3 nucleotide sequence: TGCAGTGCTTCGTACCCACTAGCGGGCATGACAGACGAGCAGTACTTC.

CDR3 in amino acids: CASSEQGAAEAFF. The CDR3, as DNA: TGTGCCAGCAGTGAACAGGGGGCTGCTGAAGCTTTCTTT. The chain has TRBV2 and TRBJ1-1; 8 nucleotides agree with TRBD1. J was trimmed by 6 bases and V by 2 bases; bases with no gene match: 2. Germline CDR1 is SNHLY and CDR2 is FYNNEI. This CDR3 has 13 residues.

J is TRBJ2-7 and V is TRBV6-2 or TRBV6-3, with D hard to call. Germline CDR1 and CDR2: MNHEY and SVGEGT. Trimming removed 4 bases from V and 11 bases from J, with 15 bases in between. The CDR3 runs 12 residues. CDR3 bases: TGTGCCAGCAGTTTCCCCGCGGCCTTGAAGTACTTC. It codes for CASSFPAALKYF.

The gene calls are TRBV5-1 and TRBJ2-4; tentatively, D is TRBD1 or TRBD2 (7 bases each). The end of the DNA is better explained by TRBJ2-7, so the J call may be wrong. Per the germline V gene, CDR1 is SGHRS and CDR2 is YFSETQ. This CDR3 is 18 amino acids long. DNA for the CDR3: TGCGCCAGCAGCCTGACAGGGAGGGGCAGTGGAGGGAACGCCGAGCAGTACTTC. It codes for CASSLTGRGSGGNAEQYF.

The chain has TRBV11-2 and TRBJ2-7, with D hard to call. The CDR3 is 14 residues long. V was clipped by 1 base and J by 6 bases, with 13 bases between them. CDR1 and CDR2 from the germline V gene are SGHAT and FQNNGV. CDR3 nucleotides: TGTGCCAGCAGCTTAGCTGGGTCCTTCGGCGAGCAGTACTTC. It codes for CASSLAGSFGEQYF.

This clonotype was observed at least ten times. The gene calls are TRBV10-3 and TRBJ2-5; the D is unclear. Germline CDR1 is ENHRY and CDR2 is SYGVKD. The V end was cut by 1 base, the J end by 2 bases, with 5 bases between. This CDR3 contains 13 residues. CDR3: CAISEYVQETQYF. CDR3 bases: TGTGCCATCAGTGAGTATGTGCAAGAGACCCAGTACTTC.